Listed below are T cell receptor beta chains from one sample, sequenced in a study of blood T cell repertoires in COVID-19. This table comes from immunoSEQ multiplex PCR, and its TCRdb copy is limited to in-frame clones, with some not included. In the table there are fewer than 250,000 clones, over 75% of which are singletons. Sample: peripheral blood. The receptors were sampled from a woman between 40 and 55 years old with acute or convalescent COVID-19. CDR3s include the opening cysteine and the closing phenylalanine or tryptophan. A D gene is named only where the DNA matches it firmly. The size entry is marked missing in some rows and otherwise reads once, few, many or a size class.

CDR3aa	CDR3nt	j_gene	abundance	v_gene	d_gene
CASSSNARLAGDTGELFF	TGTGCCAGCAGCTCCAACGCCCGACTAGCGGGGGACACCGGGGAGCTGTTTTTT	TRBJ2-2	.	TRBV7-8	TRBD2
CSVEPATDLPPSYNEQFF	TGCAGCGTTGAACCCGCGACAGACCTGCCTCCCTCCTACAATGAGCAGTTCTTC	TRBJ2-1	.	TRBV29-1	.
CARSTGTGVGYTF	TGTGCCAGAAGCACGGGGACAGGGGTTGGCTACACCTTC	TRBJ1-2	.	TRBV5-3	TRBD1
CASLLGANTGNTIYF	TGTGCCAGCCTTCTGGGGGCGAACACTGGAAACACCATATATTTT	TRBJ1-3	few	TRBV6-5	.
CALFRGPGADMNTEAFF	TGTGCCTTGTTTCGTGGGCCAGGGGCCGATATGAACACTGAAGCTTTCTTT	TRBJ1-1	.	TRBV30	.
CARQRGGSLGSNQPQHF	TGTGCCAGGCAAAGGGGGGGCTCCCTGGGAAGCAATCAGCCCCAGCATTTT	TRBJ1-5	.	TRBV19	.
CASGGGQGRWDTQYF	TGTGCCAGCGGGGGGGGACAGGGAAGGTGGGATACGCAGTATTTT	TRBJ2-3	.	TRBV2	TRBD1
CASSLSPGTGVGQPQHF	TGTGCCAGCAGCTTAAGTCCCGGGACAGGGGTGGGTCAGCCCCAGCATTTT	TRBJ1-5	.	TRBV5-5	TRBD1
CASSMTGNAEAFF	TGTGCCAGTAGTATGACAGGGAACGCTGAAGCTTTCTTT	TRBJ1-1	once	TRBV19	TRBD1
CASSSGGRSMAGANVLTF	TGCGCCAGCAGCTCAGGGGGCCGGAGTATGGCTGGGGCCAACGTCCTGACTTTC	TRBJ2-6	once	TRBV5-1	TRBD1
CASSSGTHRGAQYF	TGCGCCAGCAGCTCTGGGACCCACCGGGGGGCCCAGTACTTC	TRBJ2-5	.	TRBV5-1	TRBD2
CASSSRNHVSGSYNSPLHF	TGCGCCAGCAGCTCCCGAAACCATGTATCAGGCTCCTATAATTCACCCCTCCACTTT	TRBJ1-6	.	TRBV5-1	.
CASSEGRTGQPQHF	TGTGCCAGCAGTGAAGGCCGTACAGGGCAGCCCCAGCATTTT	TRBJ1-5	.	TRBV2	.
CASSLLGRNSPTGELFF	TGTGCCAGCAGCTTATTGGGCAGAAACTCACCCACCGGGGAGCTGTTTTTT	TRBJ2-2	.	TRBV7-8	.
CASSPQGDYGYTF	TGTGCCAGCAGCCCACAGGGGGACTATGGCTACACCTTC	TRBJ1-2	few	TRBV5-5	TRBD1
CASSLVGDFLIRYTF	TGTGCCAGCAGCTTGGTTGGTGACTTTCTTATTCGCTACACCTTC	TRBJ1-2	.	TRBV5-8	.
CAIRDRNTEAFF	TGTGCCATCAGGGACAGGAACACTGAAGCTTTCTTT	TRBJ1-1	few	TRBV10-3	.
CASRDQANSNQPQHF	TGTGCCAGTAGGGATCAGGCGAATAGCAATCAGCCCCAGCATTTT	TRBJ1-5	.	TRBV19	.
CAWSVYSGGAGNEQFF	TGTGCCTGGAGTGTATATAGCGGGGGGGCGGGAAATGAGCAGTTCTTC	TRBJ2-1	.	TRBV30	TRBD2